This T cell receptor beta chain was obtained from a study of identifying expanded T cells in peripheral blood. The CDR3 runs to 13 residues. CDR1 is SGHTA and CDR2 is FQGNSA in the germline V gene. The ends were cut back, 4 bases at V and 3 bases at J, with 9 bases in the middle. Study-wide results and caveats: About 1.3 clones differed between technical replicates, versus roughly 16 and 20 over time. Roughly two-week clone count variance significantly increased as total template count grew.

With regard to this clone: The antigen is unknown.

Assay: immunoSEQ multiplex PCR; the TCRdb copy retains only in-frame clones and omits some. The sample has 95,000 to 100,000 clones, around 90% seen once; the top ten hold about 18%. V usage is TRBV7-2 and J usage is TRBJ1-1; D is ambiguous. The sample comprised blood. This clonotype originated in a person between 18 and 75 years old in good health. Written as DNA, the CDR3 is TGTGCCAGCAGCTCTCAGGCAGACACTGAAGCTTTCTTT. Its translation: CASSSQADTEAFF.